The clone carrying this T cell receptor (beta chain) was observed a few times. Its cognate antigen is unknown. CDR1 is SEHNR and CDR2 is FQNEAQ in the germline V gene (reference sequence). The CDR3 contains 12 residues. V dropped 1 base and J dropped 8 bases, with 8 bases sitting between them. The data belong to a study of T-cell memory formation after mild COVID-19. Background on the study: There were largely donor-specific TCR clusters. Study-wide points: Pre-infection memory contained some responding clones, which suggested that cross-reactive memory had joined.

MiXCR, run by TCRdb on the 5' RACE reads, gives a single entry per CDR3 protein. The sample contains more than 450,000 distinct CDR3 sequences, over 15% of which appear only once. The sequenced sample consisted of PBMCs or a T cell subset sorted from them (not recorded which). This TCR derives from an adult woman who had mild COVID-19 (a few samples of this study predate the infection). Cell type and time point are not known. The chain couples TRBV7-9 to TRBJ1-1, with TRBD1 as a possible D gene (6 bases). CDR3 protein: CASSLGQVEAFF. The CDR3 DNA is TGTGCCAGCAGCTTAGGACAGGTAGAAGCTTTCTTT.